Below are 12 T cell receptor beta chains sequenced from a single sample in a study of molecular identifiers for immune sequencing clone quantification. TCRdb re-called the PCR reads through MiXCR, storing one row per CDR3 protein. The sample contains roughly 90,000 distinct CDR3 sequences, around 17% of which appear only once. Sequencing used naive CD8+ T cells from blood, with Jurkat cell RNA spiked in. Documented subset: FACS-sorted CD8+CD4-CCR7+CD45RA+ naive T cells. Every receptor here comes from a human donor in good health. Some libraries in this study had Jurkat cell RNA spiked in.

This clonotype occurred many times. Written as DNA, the CDR3 is TGCAGCGCGTACCTCCGGGACAGTGGCTCAGATACGCAGTATTTT. Translating gives CSAYLRDSGSDTQYF. V is TRBV29-1 and J is TRBJ2-3; TRBD1 matches 7 bases. CDR3 length equals 15 residues. Germline loops: CDR1 SQVTM, CDR2 ANQGSEA. J was trimmed by 4 bases and V by 7 bases; bases with no gene match: 14.

This clonotype has a count of ten or more. In DNA form, the CDR3 reads TGTGCCAGCAGCGCAGAAGCGGGAGAAATTGGATCCCAGTACTTC. Protein product: CASSAEAGEIGSQYF. This chain joins TRBV9 and TRBJ2-5; 8 bases are shared with TRBD2. Germline values: CDR1 SGDLS, CDR2 YYNGEE. This CDR3 region has 15 residues. After removal of 3 bases from V and 9 bases from J, the junction contained 13 bases not matched to a gene.

This clonotype came up many times. This chain uses TRBV29-1 with TRBJ2-4; maybe TRBD1 (6 bases). The CDR3 extends over 14 amino acids. The germline CDR1 and CDR2 sequences are SQVTM and ANQGSEA. With 5 bases removed from V and 1 base from J, the gap between germline ends came to 12 bases. For the CDR3, the DNA is TGCAGCGTTCTGGCAGGGGTGGCCAAAAACATTCAGTACTTC. Translating it yields CSVLAGVAKNIQYF.

This clonotype was detected ten times or more. J is TRBJ2-3 and V is TRBV9; the D is unclear. The V gene's germline CDR1 is SGDLS and CDR2 YYNGEE. The CDR3 has 14 residues. Trimming pared 10 bases from V and 4 bases from J, leaving 19 bases between. Written as DNA, the CDR3 is TGTGCCTCTTCTCCTATAGTTGCGTCAGATACGCAGTATTTT. As protein: CASSPIVASDTQYF.

In regard to this clonotype: This may be a read error, as it is one base from a much larger clone. This chain links TRBV12-3 or TRBV12-4 with TRBJ2-7; D might be TRBD1 or TRBD2, each matching 5 bases. The CDR3 covers 14 residues. Deletions cut 6 bases from V and 8 bases from J, with 20 bases between. The CDR3 nucleotides are TGTGCCAGCAGCTCACTGACTGGGACCTCCAAGCAGTACTTC. It encodes CASSSLTGTSKQYF.

This clonotype was observed a handful of times. The chain carries TRBV11-3 and TRBJ2-7; D might be TRBD2 (5 bases). The V and J ends lost 6 bases and 5 bases respectively, with 14 bases between them. CDR3 length equals 13 residues. The germline gives CDR1 SGHNT, CDR2 YENEEA. In DNA form, the CDR3 reads TGTGCCAGCAGTTCCATTAACGGGGACGAGCAGTACTTC. This codes for CASSSINGDEQYF.

Details on this clonotype: This may stem from a read error, because a much larger clone lies one nucleotide away. The chain recombines TRBV6-6 with TRBJ1-3; TRBD1 matches 8 bases. Per the germline V gene, CDR1 is MNHNY and CDR2 is SVGAGI (reference sequence). Trimming at V came to 6 bases and at J to 0 bases, leaving 10 bases not matched to a gene. This CDR3 comprises 17 residues. This chain's CDR3 is CASSSGAGTGSGNTIYF. The CDR3 bases are TGTGCCAGCAGCTCCGGCGCGGGGACAGGCTCTGGAAACACCATATATTTT.

This clonotype was recorded at least ten times. The CDR3 DNA sequence: TGTGCCAGCAGCCAGACAGAAAGCTCCTATAATTCACCCCTCCACTTT. It codes for CASSQTESSYNSPLHF. The chain employs TRBV9 and TRBJ1-6, with D perhaps TRBD1 (5 bases). V was cut by 4 bases and J by 0 bases, with 11 bases left in between. Per the germline V gene, CDR1 is SGDLS and CDR2 is YYNGEE. This CDR3 is 16 amino acids long.

This clonotype was seen many times. The rearrangement joins TRBV7-9 to TRBJ2-7; 8 bases line up with TRBD1. The trim removed 7 bases at V and 3 bases at J, leaving 2 bases unmatched. Germline-derived CDR1 and CDR2 are SEHNR and FQNEAQ (reference sequence). CDR3 size: 12 residues. The CDR3, as DNA: TGTGCCAGCAAAGGACAGGGCTACGAGCAGTACTTC. As protein: CASKGQGYEQYF.

For this clonotype: This may be a read error: a much more frequent sequence differs by one nucleotide. The genes are TRBV6-1 and TRBJ2-3; D is unclear. CDR3 length equals 16 residues. The germline gives CDR1 MNHNS, CDR2 SASEGT. The chain's CDR3 is CACSEGTIASTDTQYF. DNA for the CDR3: TGTGCCTGCAGTGAAGGTACCATAGCTTCCACAGATACGCAGTATTTT.

This clonotype was counted ten times or more. The chain couples TRBV18 to TRBJ1-1; 8 bases are a match to TRBD1. The CDR3 totals 17 residues. Germline-derived CDR1 and CDR2 are KGHSH and LQKENI. After removal of 1 base from V and 0 bases from J, the junction contained 7 bases not matched to a gene. In nucleotides, the CDR3 is TGTGCCAGCTCACCACTAGGTGGGGGACAGGTGAACACTGAAGCTTTCTTT. Translating it yields CASSPLGGGQVNTEAFF.

This clonotype was detected ten times or more. The chain recombines TRBV7-9 with TRBJ2-7; no clear D. V was pared by 2 bases and J by 2 bases, with 13 bases between. Germline V gene sequence: CDR1 SEHNR, CDR2 FQNEAQ (reference sequence). This CDR3 region has 15 residues. The CDR3 DNA follows: TGTGCCAGCAGCTTATCGGCCCTGAAGCCCTACGAGCAGTACTTC. Translation: CASSLSALKPYEQYF.